This TCR beta chain emerged from a study of CD8+ T cells in alopecia areata. Whole-study results and caveats: In scalp and blood, many expanded lesional clones persisted during tofacitinib.

Investigators isolated RNA and reverse transcribed it into cDNA to act as the sequencing template. Only in-frame clones appear in the TCRdb table, and some are missing; sequencing was by immunoSEQ multiplex PCR. Here the sample spans roughly 220,000 clones, roughly 66% being singletons. The germline V gene encodes CDR1 SQVTM and CDR2 ANQGSEA. The ends lost 7 bases at V and 5 bases at J; junction bases unmatched: 6. The CDR3 totals 13 residues. Treatment noted: oral pan-JAK inhibitor, 5-10 mg twice daily. Comment on this clone: The antigen remains undetermined.

The receptor was derived from a human donor with alopecia areata. Sample: CD4+ T cells sorted from blood, taken at approximately week 45, from a patient treated with tofacitinib. V and J are TRBV29-1 and TRBJ1-5; 9 nucleotides line up with TRBD1. CDR3 bases: TGCAGCGCCGGGACAGGGAGGGATCAGCCCCAGCATTTT. It specifies CSAGTGRDQPQHF. The whole variable domain, filled in from reference TRBV29-1 and TRBJ1-5, reads SAVISQKPSRDICQRGTSLTIQCQVDSQVTMMFWYRQQPGQSLTLIATANQGSEATYESGFVIDKFPISRPNLTFSTLTVSNMSPEDSSIYLCSAGTGRDQPQHFGDGTRLSIL.